This TCR beta chain was sequenced during a study of CD8+ T cells in alopecia areata (dated by TCRdb to between 2017 and 2018). Background on the whole study: Treated patients were enrolled in an open-label pilot trial of oral tofacitinib, 5 to 10 mg twice daily, for moderate-to-severe alopecia areata. Tofacitinib was administered for 6 to 18 months, and 6 months of follow-up off drug were then conducted to assess delayed response and recurrence. In both human patients and the C3H/HeJ mouse model, the study applied high-throughput TCRbeta sequencing to look at T cell clonal expansion in alopecia areata. On the human side, TCRbeta sequencing was run on scalp tissue and on sorted CD4+ and CD8+ peripheral blood T cells from healthy controls and from alopecia areata patients with either patchy or totalis/universalis disease. Biopsies were taken from tofacitinib-treated patients at baseline and again at 4 and 24 weeks into treatment, and several of those patients also had a later scalp biopsy. Scalp clonality was compared among normal scalp (n=4), patchy alopecia areata scalp (n=8), and alopecia totalis/universalis scalp (n=8). The RNA source kit depended on sample type: the PAXgene miRNA kit for fixed scalp, the miRNeasy kit for PBMCs, and the RNeasy kit for mouse skin. Amplification of TCRbeta CDR3 regions was done by immunoSEQ multiplex PCR using 35 Vbeta forward primers and 13 Jbeta reverse primers. The research as a whole found: Shared TCR sequences between patients were less evident than in mice, which may be partly attributable to HLA diversity in the patient population. Scalp TCR repertoire analysis is complicated because resident alphabeta T cells in normal human skin are also sequenced, whereas mouse skin is dominated by gammadelta T cells. Compared with normal scalp, lesional scalp had higher clonality and more expanded CD8+ clones, particularly in alopecia totalis/universalis, a pattern that suggests antigenic drive.

This sample's time point label indicates: baseline before oral tofacitinib. From alopecia areata patients, peripheral blood was collected along with lesional scalp punch biopsies. PBMCs were isolated by density centrifugation and stained for CD3, CD4 and CD8, after which CD4+ and CD8+ T cells were sorted on a FACSAria. This clone was recorded a few times. It lacks a known antigen. No much larger clonotype is one base removed from it; base qualities were not supplied. Relative to germline, V is 4 bases shorter and J is 9 bases shorter, with 11 bases between their ends. The germline V gene yields SQVTM for CDR1 and ANQGSEA for CDR2. Including cysteine and phenylalanine, the CDR3 has 11 amino acids. CDR3 DNA only is kept here, 33 bases in frame from base 1. Receptor amplification or capture employed the immunoSEQ multiplex PCR assay. To provide template for TCR sequencing, every sample had RNA extracted and reverse transcribed into cDNA. SuperScript III was used to make first-strand cDNA, primed with a 2:1 mix of oligo-dT and random hexamers. Amplification bias was assessed with a synthetic immune receptor repertoire, and residual bias was removed computationally. Turning to the authors' computational methods: After raw reads were preprocessed to remove errors, the CDR3 was defined following IMGT conventions as running from the conserved cysteine to phenylalanine. Clonality was computed by normalizing Shannon entropy by log2 of the number of productive unique TCRs and subtracting the result from 1. Scalp TCRbeta sequences were cross-referenced with sorted blood CD4 and CD8 repertoires so that the CD4 or CD8 identity of scalp clones could be inferred. TCRdb took over this immuneACCESS table, retaining in-frame rearrangements with V and J assigned. Such tables are incomplete; in checked studies, under half of the missing clones stem from an unresolved V gene, and the remainder is unexplained. The D gene and trimming were derived from the DNA, and the V and J assignments and clone size from that table. This sample is represented by roughly 180,000 clones; 63% of them were singletons. The ten top clones hold around 1.6% of the sample.

This sequence originates from a human donor with alopecia areata. The chain is assembled from TRBV29-1 and TRBJ2-3; D gene: possibly TRBD1, on 5 matching bases. Here the sequenced sample was CD4+ T cells sorted from blood, taken at week 0. The CDR3 in this case is CSVAQERTQYF. The nucleotides are TGCAGCGTTGCACAGGAGAGGACGCAGTATTTT.